Sequencing of this TCR beta chain was carried out in a study of T cells in Graves' hyperthyroidism and ophthalmopathy. Study-wide points: The blood repertoire included most of the expanded thyroid clonotypes above 0.001. With a median lead of about 6.9 months before onset, the model predicted ophthalmopathy.

There are a few counts of this clonotype. Its antigen is still unknown. Amplification of TCR beta CDR3 regions used RNA as the template. RT-PCR in the first round (using the HTBI primer set) targeted the TCR CDR3. TCRdb processed the multiplex PCR reads anew with MiXCR; each CDR3 protein has one entry. Of roughly 600,000 distinct CDR3 sequences in the sample, roughly 14% were seen once. With V trimmed by 4 bases and J by 6 bases, 13 bases remained unmatched. This CDR3 is built from 15 residues. CDR1 is SGHNT and CDR2 is YYREEE in the germline V gene (reference sequence). Clinical Activity Scores of at least 3, NOSPECS grades of at least 4 and durations under 3 months characterized ophthalmopathy patients. The authors took PBMCs from 10 ml fresh peripheral blood.

The chain uses TRBV5-4 and TRBJ2-7, with TRBD1 identical over 7 bases. This sequence originates from a woman aged 45-59 years with Graves' ophthalmopathy. The sequencing sample was made of blood. The CDR3 DNA reads as TGTGCCAGCAGCCAAATAGGACAGGAGAGGGGCGAGCAGTACTTC. It is translated as CASSQIGQERGEQYF.